One TCR beta chain is described in this entry. Trimming took 7 bases from V and 0 from J; bases not matched to a gene: 9. The CDR3 totals 18 residues. CDR1 MNHNY and CDR2 SVGAGI come from the germline V gene (reference sequence). These data originate in a study of CD8 T cells in ankylosing spondylitis. Via MiXCR, TCRdb re-called the 5' RACE reads, giving one row per CDR3 protein. The profile shows more than 150,000 distinct CDR3 sequences, 15% to 20% of them singletons. The clonotype originates from a male donor between 10 and 30 years old with ankylosing spondylitis or in good health (not recorded which). Sequenced: blood, either unsorted or a sorted T cell fraction (not recorded which). The J gene is TRBJ2-3, the V gene TRBV6-6; TRBD2 matches at 14 bases. CDR3 amino acids: CASTRLAGGFTSTDTQYF. The CDR3 bases are TGTGCCAGCACGCGACTAGCGGGAGGGTTCACTAGCACAGATACGCAGTATTTT.